This is a list of T cell receptor beta chains from one sample in a study of beta chain features in type 1 diabetes. Sequenced by immunoSEQ multiplex PCR; TCRdb stores in-frame clones only, minus some. The data show more than 150,000 clones, roughly 9% seen once. Material: central memory CD4+ T cells from blood. These receptors originate from a woman aged 25-40 years with type 1 diabetes. The CDR3 runs from the conserved cysteine through the conserved F or W. D genes are given only for firm matches. The size field is filled for only some rows; it gives once, few, many or a size class.

clone size	D gene	V gene	J gene	CDR3 DNA	CDR3 protein
few	TRBD2	TRBV19	TRBJ2-5	TGTGCCAGTAGTAGGAGCGGGGCACTGGAGACCCAGTACTTC	CASSRSGALETQYF
few	.	TRBV25-1	TRBJ2-5	TGTGCCAGCAGCGAAGGAGGGGTGGTTGAGACCCAGTACTTC	CASSEGGVVETQYF
.	TRBD1	TRBV7-3	TRBJ2-7	TGTGCCAGCAGCTTAAGACAGGGGAGCGAGCAGTACTTC	CASSLRQGSEQYF
few	TRBD1	TRBV7-2	TRBJ2-2	TGTGCCAGCAGCTTAGAAGGGGGCGCCGGGGAGCTGTTTTTT	CASSLEGGAGELFF
.	TRBD1	TRBV9	TRBJ1-3	TGTGCCAGCAGCCCGCCCCCGACAGGGGACATCTCTGGAAACACCATATATTTT	CASSPPPTGDISGNTIYF
.	.	TRBV19	TRBJ1-3	TGTGCCAGTGGGAGCTCTGGAAACACCATATATTTT	CASGSSGNTIYF
.	.	TRBV21-1	TRBJ2-1	TGTGCCAGCAGCAAGCTCACGGGACTTTTAATAGAGCAGTTCTTC	CASSKLTGLLIEQFF
.	TRBD1	TRBV28	TRBJ1-1	TGTGCCAGCAGCCGTGACAGGGGGCGGACTGAAGCTTTCTTT	CASSRDRGRTEAFF
.	TRBD2	TRBV29-1	TRBJ2-2	TGCAGCGTTGATGGGGGAGGGAGGGCCGGGGAGCTGTTTTTT	CSVDGGGRAGELFF
.	TRBD2	TRBV9	TRBJ2-3	TGTGCCAGCAGCCTGGCGCGACTAGCGGGAACAGATACGCAGTATTTT	CASSLARLAGTDTQYF
.	.	TRBV19	TRBJ1-2	TGTGCCAGTAGTATCACAGGGAGAGATGGCTACACCTTC	CASSITGRDGYTF
few	.	TRBV6-5	TRBJ2-7	TGTGCCAGCGGAGGGGACAGTCTCCCATACGAGCAGTACTTC	CASGGDSLPYEQYF
.	.	TRBV7-9	TRBJ2-1	TGTGCCAGCAGCTTAGGTTCGGAGGATGAGCAGTTCTTC	CASSLGSEDEQFF
many	TRBD2	TRBV29-1	TRBJ2-1	TGCAGCGTTCGGGCTAGCGGGATTAGGAATGAGCAGTTCTTC	CSVRASGIRNEQFF
.	.	TRBV2	TRBJ2-5	TGTGCCAGCAGTGGACTTGAAGAGACCCAGTACTTC	CASSGLEETQYF
few	.	TRBV4-2	TRBJ2-1	TGTGCCAGCAGCCAAGGTCAGGCGGGATCCTACAATGAGCAGTTCTTC	CASSQGQAGSYNEQFF
.	.	TRBV6-1	TRBJ1-2	TGTGCCAGCAGTGAGTTCGATAACTCTAACTATGGCTACACCTTC	CASSEFDNSNYGYTF
few	.	TRBV9	TRBJ2-3	TGTGCCAGCAGCGTAGCTCCCCAGCGGGGCACAGATACGCAGTATTTT	CASSVAPQRGTDTQYF
few	.	TRBV6-5	TRBJ1-2	TGTGCCAGCAGTTACTATGGGAGCCAGACCTATGGCTACACCTTC	CASSYYGSQTYGYTF
few	.	TRBV11-2	TRBJ1-1	TGTGCCAGCGGGACACGGAACACTGAAGCTTTCTTT	CASGTRNTEAFF
few	.	TRBV6-5	TRBJ2-3	TGTGCCGGGGCGCCGGGAGTAGCAGATACGCAGTATTTT	CAGAPGVADTQYF
.	TRBD1	TRBV18	TRBJ1-5	TGTGCCAGCTCTTCGACAGGGGGGGATCAGCCCCAGCATTTT	CASSSTGGDQPQHF
.	.	TRBV30	TRBJ1-5	TGTGCCTGGTCAGGGAATAGCAATCAGCCCCAGCATTTT	CAWSGNSNQPQHF
few	TRBD1	TRBV19	TRBJ1-5	TGTGCCAGTAGTATAGCGCGCAGGGGGGATCAGCCCCAGCATTTT	CASSIARRGDQPQHF
few	TRBD2	TRBV29-1	TRBJ2-3	TGCAGCGTTGATCGGGAGGGCACAGATACGCAGTATTTT	CSVDREGTDTQYF
few	.	TRBV5-1	TRBJ2-5	TGCGCCAGCAGAACCACTTCCGAAGAGACCCAGTACTTC	CASRTTSEETQYF
few	TRBD2	TRBV19	TRBJ2-7	TGTGCCAGTGGAAAGAGCGGGGCTTCCTCCTACGAGCAGTACTTC	CASGKSGASSYEQYF
.	.	TRBV4-2	TRBJ2-7	TGTGCCAGCAGCCACCCTAGGGCTAGCGATGGTTCCTACGAGCAGTACTTC	CASSHPRASDGSYEQYF
.	TRBD2	TRBV19	TRBJ2-1	TGTGCCAGTAGGACTACAGCGGGAGGGGGTAATGAGCAGTTCTTC	CASRTTAGGGNEQFF
.	TRBD2	TRBV5-6	TRBJ2-7	TGTGCCAGCAGCTCTATGCCGGGACTAGCCTTC	CASSSMPGLAF
many	.	TRBV14	TRBJ2-7	TGTGCCAGCAGCCAAAGGAGGGCTCAGTACTTC	CASSQRRAQYF
.	.	TRBV5-4	TRBJ1-2	TGTGCCAGCAGCTTGGCATTAGGGGATCCCTATGGCTACACCTTC	CASSLALGDPYGYTF
few	.	TRBV29-1	TRBJ2-5	TGCAGCGTTGAAGGCGGAAACCAAGAGACCCAGTACTTC	CSVEGGNQETQYF
few	.	TRBV28	TRBJ2-1	TGTGCCAGCAGTTCCGGACTGACTCCTGAGCAGTTCTTC	CASSSGLTPEQFF
few	TRBD1	TRBV28	TRBJ1-2	TGTGCCAGCAGTCACGGACAGGGATCAAACTATGGCTACACCTTC	CASSHGQGSNYGYTF
.	TRBD2	TRBV7-9	TRBJ2-1	TGTGCCAGCAGCTTAGCCACTAGCGGGAGCTACGATGAGCAGTTCTTC	CASSLATSGSYDEQFF
few	TRBD1	TRBV4-1	TRBJ1-1	TGCGCCAGCCGAGGACCTCTACAGGGGACTGAAGCTTTCTTT	CASRGPLQGTEAFF
.	.	TRBV29-1	TRBJ2-7	TGCAGCGTTGATGGGGGGGCAGACGAGCAGTACTTC	CSVDGGADEQYF
few	.	TRBV5-1	TRBJ2-2	TGCGCCAGCAGCTCCAGCGGGGAGCTGTTTTTT	CASSSSGELFF
.	.	TRBV5-8	TRBJ1-5	TGTGCCAGCAGCGGGGGACTTTTTAGCAATCAGCCCCAGCATTTT	CASSGGLFSNQPQHF
few	TRBD2	TRBV4-2	TRBJ2-2	TGTGCCAGCAGCCAAGATGGGACTAGCGCCCCCGGGGAGCTGTTTTTT	CASSQDGTSAPGELFF